Following are 25 T cell receptor beta chains from one sample sequenced in a study of Ad26.COV2.S vaccination and SARS-CoV-2 variants. Treatment defined: about 20 received Ad26.COV2.S at low or high dose, single or two shots; five or six received placebo; per-sample allocation not given. The investigators took samples on day 63 after the first vaccine or placebo injection. Sequenced by immunoSEQ multiplex PCR; TCRdb stores in-frame clones only, minus some. The profile shows 300,000 to 400,000 clones, around 81% of them singletons. The sequencing used peripheral blood, collected in a trial of Ad26.COV2.S vaccine versus placebo. The source of these receptors is a person aged 18 to 65 who received the Ad26.COV2.S COVID-19 vaccine or a placebo.

This clone was picked up one time. V is TRBV9 and J is TRBJ1-1, with a possible D match to TRBD1 (5 bases). The CDR3 is made up of 13 amino acids. The V gene's germline CDR1 is SGDLS and CDR2 YYNGEE. Trimming took off 0 bases at V and 5 bases at J, with 8 bases between the two ends. The CDR3 loop is CASSVGAGTEAFF. CDR3 bases: TGTGCCAGCAGCGTAGGGGCAGGGACTGAAGCTTTCTTT.

CDR3 residues: CASSSIGQGATEAFF. CDR3 sequence (DNA): TGTGCCAGCAGCTCCATAGGGCAGGGGGCCACTGAAGCTTTCTTT. The rearrangement links TRBV7-6 to TRBJ1-1, with 8 bases lining up with TRBD1. V was pared by 4 bases and J by 4 bases, with 8 bases of the junction left unmatched. The germline V gene has CDR1 SGHVS and CDR2 FNYEAQ. This CDR3 has 15 amino acids.

This chain links TRBV28 with TRBJ1-5; possibly TRBD1 for D (5 bases). The CDR3 contains 13 residues. Per germline, CDR1 MDHEN and CDR2 SYDVKM. The V end lost 3 bases, the J end lost 7 bases, and 10 bases lay between the germline ends. CDR3 amino acids: CASSFPGGQPQHF. The CDR3, as DNA: TGTGCCAGCAGTTTTCCGGGGGGGCAGCCCCAGCATTTT. The entire variable domain, with the rest obtained from reference TRBV28 and TRBJ1-5, is as follows: DVKVTQSSRYLVKRTGEKVFLECVQDMDHENMFWYRQDPGLGLRLIYFSYDVKMKEKGDIPEGYSVSREKKERFSLILESASTNQTSMYLCASSFPGGQPQHFGDGTRLSIL.

This rearrangement joins TRBV28 to TRBJ1-1; no clear D gene. The CDR3 contains 12 residues. Per the germline V gene, CDR1 is MDHEN and CDR2 is SYDVKM. With 3 bases removed from V and 3 bases from J, the gap between germline ends came to 5 bases. The CDR3 region has the DNA TGTGCCAGCAGTTTTTTGGACACTGAAGCTTTCTTT. Translation: CASSFLDTEAFF.

CDR3 residues: CASSQDLAQGTQYF. In nucleotides, the CDR3 is TGTGCCAGCAGCCAAGATCTGGCTCAGGGGACCCAGTACTTC. V usage is TRBV3-1 (or the pseudogene TRBV3-2) and J usage is TRBJ2-5; a weak D match, TRBD1 (5 bases). The ends were cut back, 0 bases at V and 7 bases at J, with 12 bases in the middle. The CDR3 is 14 amino acids. CDR1 and CDR2 (germline): LGHDT, YNNKEL (reference sequence).

The V call is TRBV6-2 or TRBV6-3, the J call TRBJ1-5, with D uncertain. V was shortened by 4 bases and J by 11 bases, with 9 bases between the two germline ends. CDR3 length: 11 amino acids. Germline CDR1 is MNHEY and CDR2 is SVGEGT. CDR3 protein: CASSLGLAQHF. CDR3 in DNA: TGTGCCAGCAGTTTAGGATTAGCCCAGCATTTT.

This clone has just one count. CDR3 protein: CASSLLGLGQGVSEAFF. The DNA for the CDR3 is TGTGCCAGCAGCTTACTTGGTCTGGGACAGGGGGTATCTGAAGCTTTCTTT. The V call is TRBV7-2, the J call TRBJ1-1, with 11 bases fitting TRBD1. The V gene end was trimmed by 2 bases and the J gene end by 6 bases; junction bases not matched to a gene: 11. CDR1 is SGHTA and CDR2 is FQGNSA in the germline V gene. The CDR3 has 17 residues.

The genes are TRBV5-1 and TRBJ1-2; D may be TRBD1 (5 bases). CDR1 SGHRS and CDR2 YFSETQ come from the germline V gene. This CDR3 contains 13 residues. V was cut by 4 bases and J by 2 bases, with 9 bases left in between. CDR3 coding DNA: TGCGCCAGCAGCCTACAGGAAAACTATGGCTACACCTTC. Translation: CASSLQENYGYTF.

This chain uses TRBV4-1 with TRBJ2-1, with 9 nucleotides matching TRBD2. The ends lost 1 base at V and 5 bases at J; junction bases unmatched: 6. There are 16 residues in the CDR3. CDR1 is MGHRA, CDR2 YSYEKL, per germline. The CDR3 loop reads CASSQVGLAGNNEQFF. The CDR3, as DNA: TGCGCCAGCAGCCAAGTAGGGCTAGCGGGAAACAATGAGCAGTTCTTC.

This clone was observed a few times. The V and J genes are TRBV2 and TRBJ1-5; no clear D. CDR3 length equals 13 residues. Germline lookup yields CDR1 SNHLY and CDR2 FYNNEI. V was trimmed by 7 bases and J by 0 bases, leaving 7 bases between them. The CDR3 spells CASMGGSNQPQHF. The CDR3, as DNA: TGTGCCAGCATGGGCGGTAGCAATCAGCCCCAGCATTTT.

The chain uses TRBV19 and TRBJ1-2; 7 nucleotides align to TRBD1. The length of the CDR3 is 14 residues. Trimming took 6 bases from V and 0 from J; bases not matched to a gene: 4. CDR1 LNHDA and CDR2 SQIVND come from the germline V gene (reference sequence). Here the CDR3 reads CASSGTVPNYGYTF. As DNA, the CDR3 is TGTGCCAGTAGCGGGACAGTACCTAACTATGGCTACACCTTC.

V usage is TRBV15 and J usage is TRBJ1-6; no definite D call. The CDR3 has 15 residues. Deletions cut 5 bases from V and 7 bases from J, with 15 bases between. Germline loops: CDR1 LNHNV, CDR2 YYDKDF (reference sequence). The CDR3 loop is CATSSRGLGNSPLHF. DNA for the CDR3: TGTGCCACCAGCTCTCGGGGTTTAGGCAATTCACCCCTCCACTTT.

There are a few counts of this clone. V and J are TRBV11-3 and TRBJ2-7, with TRBD1 matching 8 bases. Germline CDR1 reads SGHNT; CDR2 reads YENEEA. The CDR3 is made up of 14 amino acids. Trimming took 7 bases from V and 3 from J; bases not matched to a gene: 8. CDR3 protein: CASTLSGTGYEQYF. Here the CDR3 DNA reads TGTGCCAGCACGCTATCCGGGACAGGCTACGAGCAGTACTTC.

This chain uses TRBV10-2 with TRBJ1-5, with D hard to call. CDR3 length: 14 amino acids. V lost 5 bases to trimming and J lost 0 bases, with 8 bases between them. CDR1 and CDR2 from the germline V gene are WSHSY and SAAADI. CDR3 region: CASSLDLSNQPQHF. CDR3 DNA: TGCGCCAGCAGTTTGGACCTTAGCAATCAGCCCCAGCATTTT.

This chain uses TRBV6-6 with TRBJ1-6; D not resolved. Germline CDR1 MNHNY, CDR2 SVGAGI (reference sequence). The CDR3 totals 14 residues. V was pared by 5 bases and J by 7 bases, with 12 bases between. CDR3 in DNA: TGTGCCAGCAGTCGATCCTCCTTCAATTCACCCCTCCACTTT. Translation gives CASSRSSFNSPLHF.

V is TRBV5-4 and J is TRBJ2-3, with D perhaps TRBD1 (6 bases). The CDR3 runs to 15 residues. Germline CDR1 SGHNT, CDR2 YYREEE (reference sequence). V was trimmed by 0 bases and J by 5 bases, leaving 13 bases between them. The CDR3 loop reads CASSLAGQGKDTQYF. Here the CDR3 DNA reads TGTGCCAGCAGCTTGGCGGGGCAGGGGAAAGATACGCAGTATTTT.

This rearrangement joins TRBV6-5 to TRBJ2-4; 10 bases line up with TRBD1. V shed 6 bases, J shed 5 bases, and the junction held 4 bases outside the gene matches. Germline V gene sequence: CDR1 MNHEY, CDR2 SVGAGI. The CDR3 is made up of 14 amino acids. The CDR3 DNA is TGTGCCAGCAGACTAGACAGGGGGCAAAACATTCAGTACTTC. It encodes CASRLDRGQNIQYF.

The chain recombines TRBV28 with TRBJ2-2; TRBD2 aligns across 7 bases. Germline V gives CDR1 MDHEN, CDR2 SYDVKM. After removal of 2 bases from V and 7 bases from J, the junction contained 13 bases not matched to a gene. The CDR3 loop spans 17 amino acids. CDR3 region: CASSLPSRSGAGGELFF. In DNA, the CDR3 is TGTGCCAGCAGTTTACCCTCTAGGAGCGGGGCGGGCGGGGAGCTGTTTTTT.

The chain recombines TRBV29-1 with TRBJ2-7, with a possible D match to TRBD1 (6 bases). V was cut by 2 bases and J by 6 bases, with 11 bases left in between. The germline gives CDR1 SQVTM, CDR2 ANQGSEA. This CDR3 is 12 amino acids long. The CDR3 sequence: CSVEWQGREQYF. In nucleotides, the CDR3 is TGCAGCGTTGAATGGCAGGGGCGCGAGCAGTACTTC.

The chain uses TRBV6-5 and TRBJ2-7, with TRBD1 matching over 8 bases. The germline gives CDR1 MNHEY, CDR2 SVGAGI. The V gene end was trimmed by 7 bases and the J gene end by 6 bases; junction bases not matched to a gene: 14. The CDR3 has 15 residues. The CDR3 DNA is TGTGCCAGCAACCCTAAGACAGGGGTCTGGGGCGAGCAGTACTTC. Protein product: CASNPKTGVWGEQYF.

This clone was recorded only once. The V and J genes are TRBV6-5 and TRBJ1-2; D perhaps matches TRBD1 (6 bases). Trimming cost V 5 bases and J 6 bases, with 16 bases left between them. The CDR3 has 14 residues. Germline V CDR1 and CDR2: MNHEY, SVGAGI. CDR3 coding DNA: TGTGCCAGCAGTCCTCGGGACATCGGCAATGGCTACACCTTC. Translating it yields CASSPRDIGNGYTF.

A note on this clone: Other DNA sequences in this specimen translate into the identical CDR3. As DNA, the CDR3 is TGTGCCAGTAGCCGGGGGAGCAATCAGCCCCAGCATTTT. Amino acids: CASSRGSNQPQHF. The chain couples TRBV19 to TRBJ1-5; the D gene is possibly TRBD1 (5 bases). Germline V gene lookup returns CDR1 LNHDA and CDR2 SQIVND (reference sequence). CDR3 size: 13 residues. Trimming removed 6 bases at V and 1 base at J, with 7 bases between.

The chain joins TRBV10-2 to TRBJ2-1; D ambiguous. Germline loops: CDR1 WSHSY, CDR2 SAAADI. Trimming shortened V by 3 bases and J by 3 bases, and 18 bases separated the two germline ends. CDR3 length equals 17 residues. The CDR3, as DNA: TGCGCCAGCAGTGATAGAGACCCGCGAGGCGTCTACAATGAGCAGTTCTTC. Translating it yields CASSDRDPRGVYNEQFF.

The V call is TRBV5-1, the J call TRBJ1-3; 7 nucleotides align to TRBD1. This CDR3 has 17 amino acids. Germline assignment: CDR1 SGHRS and CDR2 YFSETQ. With V trimmed by 2 bases and J by 4 bases, 12 bases remained unmatched. CDR3 residues: CASSFWTGGMGGNTIYF. Written as DNA, the CDR3 is TGCGCCAGCAGCTTTTGGACAGGTGGTATGGGAGGAAACACCATATATTTT. Drawing the rest from reference TRBV5-1 and TRBJ1-3, the complete variable domain is KAGVTQTPRYLIKTRGQQVTLSCSPISGHRSVSWYQQTPGQGLQFLFEYFSETQRNKGNFPGRFSGRQFSNSRSEMNVSTLELGDSALYLCASSFWTGGMGGNTIYFGEGSWLTVV.

The J gene is TRBJ2-1, the V gene TRBV24-1; 8 bases map to TRBD2. Germline assignment: CDR1 KGHDR and CDR2 SFDVKD. The CDR3 has 16 amino acids. The ends lost 4 bases at V and 7 bases at J; junction bases unmatched: 11. CDR3 in DNA: TGTGCCACCAGTGACCCCGGGACTAGTTCCTTAAATGAGCAGTTCTTC. Translating it yields CATSDPGTSSLNEQFF.